The source of this T cell receptor (beta chain) is a study of graft-versus-host responses after intestinal transplantation (dated by TCRdb to the early 2020s). With respect to the entire study: Multivisceral, liver-intestinal, or isolated intestinal transplants were received by the recipients. Of the 20 to 25 intestinal transplant recipients enrolled in the cohort, one of whom was a retransplant, a few patients without pretransplant specimens were excluded. Instead of going to the commercial service, samples from a few later patients were sequenced in-house on an Illumina MiSeq and processed with MiXCR. To identify alloreactive clones, pre-transplant mixed lymphocyte reaction products were sequenced and then compared with unstimulated pre-transplant donor and recipient T cells. Every recipient was given anti-thymocyte globulin induction, followed by roughly 3 years of maintenance tacrolimus and steroids. Graft-versus-host and host-versus-graft alloreactive T cell clones were tracked in the graft, circulation and bone marrow after intestinal transplantation using bulk TCR-beta CDR3 sequencing. Donor T cell macrochimerism was defined as a peak of at least 4% donor T cells among recipient peripheral blood mononuclear cells. General conclusions and limits of the study: GvH clones were found in recipient bone marrow, and some of the GvH clones appeared earlier in ileal mucosa or blood, which is consistent with an intestinal mucosal origin. In patients with donor T cell macrochimerism, the allografts had high GvH to HvG T cell clonal ratios. Conclusions were limited by the relatively low number and heterogeneity of intestinal transplant patients. Early after transplant, peak levels of circulating GvH clones were found to be associated with declines in HvG clones.

Blood samples were collected up to 4 times in the first month after transplant and then at least monthly when available. The library was prepared using the immunoSEQ multiplex PCR assay. For most patients, genomic DNA was subjected to high-throughput TCR-beta CDR3 sequencing by Adaptive Biotechnologies. As for the authors' bioinformatics: TCR sequencing data for approximately 19 patients were retrieved from Adaptive's ImmunoSEQ software; a few other patients were processed with MiXCR and VDJtools. Because the origin of CDR3 nucleotide sequences shared between donor and recipient could not be assigned, those sequences were removed. Alloreactive clones required at least 2-fold expansion over unstimulated cells and minimum CFSE-low frequency of 0.002% (template counts) or 0.001% (read counts). A clone was considered mappable if detected in the sequenced pre-transplant spleen, lymph node, or MLR CFSE-low populations of the donor or recipient. The cumulative frequency of alloreactive clones was calculated as a percentage of all sequences, weighted by copy number. The immuneACCESS repertoire file appears here via TCRdb, limited to in-frame rearrangements. These files lack a portion of the clones; in checked studies, under half of the deficit traces to unresolved V genes, and the cause of the others is not known. Clonal size and the V and J genes are those of that table, whereas D and trimming came from the DNA. The sample table records 40,000 or so clones; 85% to 95% of these occur just once. The ten largest clonotypes hold roughly 4% of the sample.

Turning to this clone: This receptor's antigen is unknown. No base quality information exists; no much larger clone differs at one position.

The germline V gene sets CDR1 to SGDLS and CDR2 to YYNGEE. Spanning cysteine to phenylalanine, the CDR3 consists of 16 amino acids. Solely the CDR3 DNA is kept, with 48 bases framed from the first base. Cut back by 0 bases and 2 bases, the V and J ends lie 13 bases apart. The source was PBMCs, collected less than 750 days after intestinal transplantation. The rearrangement joined TRBV9 to TRBJ2-3, with a tentative D gene TRBD1 over 6 matching bases. The TCR comes from a human patient who received an intestinal transplant, so some T cells may come from the graft donor. CDR3 region: CASSVGYRVDTDTQYF. The sequenced DNA: TGTGCCAGCAGCGTAGGGTACAGGGTGGACACAGATACGCAGTATTTT.